These 21 T cell receptor beta chains originate from one sample sequenced in a study of CD8+ T cells in alopecia areata. Treatment described: oral pan-JAK inhibitor, 5-10 mg twice daily. Extracted from the samples, RNA was reverse transcribed into cDNA to serve as the sequencing template. Sequencing was performed with immunoSEQ multiplex PCR; in TCRdb, only in-frame clones are kept and a portion is missing. This table has about 100,000 clones, roughly three fifths appearing once. Source: CD8+ T cells sorted from blood, taken at approximately week 55, from a patient treated with tofacitinib. These receptor sequences come from a human donor with alopecia areata.

The CDR3 DNA reads as TGCGCCAGCAGCTCCACCGACTTAGCGGTAGAGACCCAGTACTTC. Protein: CASSSTDLAVETQYF. The V and J genes are TRBV5-1 and TRBJ2-5, with D perhaps TRBD2 (6 bases). V gave up 3 bases and J gave up 4 bases, with 16 bases separating them. This CDR3 contains 15 residues. Germline V gene data show CDR1 as SGHRS and CDR2 as YFSETQ.

V is TRBV5-1 and J is TRBJ2-7; possible D gene TRBD2, 5 bases. Germline V CDR1 and CDR2: SGHRS, YFSETQ. V was cut by 0 bases and J by 0 bases, with 10 bases left in between. The CDR3 has 15 amino acids. The CDR3 is CASSLGSGSSYEQYF. CDR3 nucleotides: TGCGCCAGCAGCTTGGGGAGCGGAAGCTCCTACGAGCAGTACTTC.

This rearrangement joins TRBV7-8 to TRBJ2-1; D is undetermined. Germline lookup yields CDR1 SGHVS and CDR2 FQNEAQ. The CDR3 is 13 residues long. Trimming stripped 5 bases from V and 1 base from J, with 6 bases between. The CDR3 reads CASSQRSYNEQFF. CDR3 sequence (DNA): TGTGCCAGCAGCCAGAGATCCTACAATGAGCAGTTCTTC.

This clone has more than one count but fewer than ten. The gene calls are TRBV7-9 and TRBJ2-7; TRBD2 agrees at 16 bases. Germline CDR1 SEHNR, CDR2 FQNEAQ (reference sequence). The length of the CDR3 is 19 residues. The V gene end was trimmed by 5 bases and the J gene end by 4 bases; junction bases not matched to a gene: 14. CDR3 protein: CASSPRIGTSGGAGYEQYF. In nucleotides, the CDR3 is TGTGCCAGCAGCCCCAGAATCGGGACTAGCGGGGGGGCAGGATACGAGCAGTACTTC.

The chain uses TRBV4-1 and TRBJ1-4, with D unresolved. The germline gives CDR1 MGHRA, CDR2 YSYEKL. The ends were cut back, 3 bases at V and 13 bases at J, with 9 bases in the middle. The CDR3 is made up of 11 amino acids. The CDR3 nucleotides read TGCGCCAGCAGCCACCGGGCCCTACTGTTTTTT. Protein sequence: CASSHRALLFF.

This clone was observed once. The chain has TRBV4-1 and TRBJ2-7; 9 nucleotides agree with TRBD1. The V segment lost 4 bases and the J segment 3 bases; nucleotides outside the gene matches: 4. Germline V CDR1 and CDR2: MGHRA, YSYEKL. This CDR3 has 14 amino acids. DNA of the CDR3: TGCGCCAGCAGCCCGGGACAGGGAGACTACGAGCAGTACTTC. Its translation is CASSPGQGDYEQYF.

This clone was seen once. This chain links TRBV27 with TRBJ2-5; D unresolved. Germline CDR1 and CDR2: MNHEY and SMNVEV (reference sequence). V was trimmed by 4 bases and J by 1 base, leaving 7 bases between them. This CDR3 has 13 amino acids. The CDR3 bases are TGTGCCAGCAGTTATAGCAGCCAAGAGACCCAGTACTTC. It specifies CASSYSSQETQYF.

V is TRBV2 and J is TRBJ1-6; 7 nucleotides align to TRBD1. CDR1 and CDR2 from the germline V gene are SNHLY and FYNNEI. V lost 7 bases and J lost 7; bases outside the gene matches: 7. The CDR3 loop spans 14 amino acids. CDR3 in DNA: TGTGCCAGCAATCCGGGACAGAGGAATTCACCCCTCCACTTT. It is translated as CASNPGQRNSPLHF.

The V and J genes are TRBV4-1 and TRBJ2-7; 11 bases align to TRBD2. The CDR3 is 15 residues long. CDR1 is MGHRA and CDR2 is YSYEKL in the germline V gene. V was clipped by 1 base and J by 2 bases; unmatched bases: 1. This chain's CDR3 is CASSQGLAGTYEQYF. CDR3 nucleotides: TGCGCCAGCAGCCAAGGACTAGCGGGGACCTACGAGCAGTACTTC.

This clone was detected only a few times. V and J are TRBV7-8 and TRBJ2-7; D could derive from TRBD1 or TRBD2 (6 bases each). V was cut by 5 bases and J by 4 bases, with 18 bases left in between. This CDR3 comprises 15 residues. Germline values: CDR1 SGHVS, CDR2 FQNEAQ. This CDR3 reads CASSAAPEGGYEQYF. The DNA of the CDR3 is TGTGCCAGCAGCGCCGCGCCCGAGGGGGGTTACGAGCAGTACTTC. The full variable domain, with the rest looked up from reference TRBV7-8 and TRBJ2-7, is GAGVSQSPRYKVAKRGQDVALRCDPISGHVSLFWYQQALGQGPEFLTYFQNEAQLDKSGLPSDRFFAERPEGSVSTLKIQRTQQEDSAVYLCASSAAPEGGYEQYFGPGTRLTVT.

This clone came up a few times. The J gene is TRBJ1-2, the V gene TRBV5-1; weak D call: TRBD1 (5 bases). The V gene's germline CDR1 is SGHRS and CDR2 YFSETQ. Trimming cost V 4 bases and J 4 bases, with 14 bases left between them. The CDR3 is 14 residues long. This CDR3 reads CASSPETGFYGYTF. The CDR3 coding sequence is TGCGCCAGCAGCCCCGAAACAGGATTCTATGGCTACACCTTC.

This clone occurred once. V gene TRBV9 combines with J gene TRBJ2-3, with 11 bases fitting TRBD2. The J segment lost 5 bases and the V segment lost 5 bases, leaving 4 bases of the junction unmatched. The length of the CDR3 is 14 residues. Germline CDR1 is SGDLS and CDR2 is YYNGEE. CDR3 region: CASSTSGGVDTQYF. The CDR3 DNA is TGTGCCAGCAGTACTAGCGGGGGAGTAGATACGCAGTATTTT. The full variable domain, in which reference TRBV9 and TRBJ2-3 provide the parts outside the CDR3, is DSGVTQTPKHLITATGQRVTLRCSPRSGDLSVYWYQQSLDQGLQFLIQYYNGEERAKGNILERFSAQQFPDLHSELNLSSLELGDSALYFCASSTSGGVDTQYFGPGTRLTVL.

The chain is built from TRBV4-1 and TRBJ2-1, with TRBD2 matching 11 bases. The V segment lost 4 bases and the J segment 1 base; nucleotides outside the gene matches: 6. Germline V gene lookup returns CDR1 MGHRA and CDR2 YSYEKL. The CDR3 is made up of 17 amino acids. The CDR3 loop reads CASSLRLAGNSYNEQFF. The CDR3 nucleotides are TGCGCCAGCAGCCTCCGACTAGCGGGGAATTCCTACAATGAGCAGTTCTTC.

This clone occurred once. This chain uses TRBV29-1 with TRBJ2-3; D not resolved. This CDR3 region has 11 residues. The germline V gene encodes CDR1 SQVTM and CDR2 ANQGSEA. V dropped 8 bases and J dropped 3 bases, with 9 bases sitting between them. As DNA, the CDR3 is TGCAGCCTTCACGAGACAGATACGCAGTATTTT. Protein product: CSLHETDTQYF.

This clone was seen a few times. This sequence joins TRBV2 and TRBJ2-4; no reliable D call. This CDR3 comprises 15 residues. With 1 base removed from V and 7 bases from J, the gap between germline ends came to 14 bases. The germline CDR1 and CDR2 sequences are SNHLY and FYNNEI. CDR3 residues: CASSEGEYLRNIQYF. CDR3 nucleotides: TGTGCCAGCAGTGAAGGGGAATACTTAAGGAACATTCAGTACTTC.

CDR3 sequence (DNA): TGTGCCAGTAGTATCGGACAGGGTCGGTATGGCTACACCTTC. Translating gives CASSIGQGRYGYTF. The chain links TRBV19 to TRBJ1-2; 8 nucleotides line up with TRBD1. Germline V gene data show CDR1 as LNHDA and CDR2 as SQIVND (reference sequence). The CDR3 runs 14 residues. The V and J ends lost 3 bases and 5 bases, in that order; junction bases with no gene match: 5.

The chain has TRBV11-1 and TRBJ1-1; the D is unclear. The CDR3 covers 15 residues. Germline lookup yields CDR1 SGHAT and CDR2 FQDESV (reference sequence). V gave up 2 bases and J gave up 1 base, with 11 bases separating them. The chain's CDR3 is CASSLRAGTNTEAFF. CDR3 in DNA: TGTGCCAGCAGCTTAAGAGCCGGCACGAACACTGAAGCTTTCTTT.

The rearrangement joins TRBV30 to TRBJ2-7, with D maybe TRBD2 (7 bases). Trimming pared 3 bases from V and 6 bases from J, leaving 21 bases between. Germline CDR1 reads GTSNPN; CDR2 reads SVGIG (reference sequence). This CDR3 region has 15 residues. The CDR3: CAWSVDGGGPFEQYF. Written as DNA, the CDR3 is TGTGCCTGGAGCGTCGATGGCGGGGGCCCCTTCGAGCAGTACTTC. The variable domain in full, with the rest retrieved from reference TRBV30 and TRBJ2-7, is SQTIHQWPATLVQPVGSPLSLECTVEGTSNPNLYWYRQAAGRGLQLLFYSVGIGQISSEVPQNLSASRPQDRQFILSSKKLLLSDSGFYLCAWSVDGGGPFEQYFGPGTRLTVT.

This clone turned up a few times. The chain is built from TRBV27 and TRBJ1-4; 7 bases fit TRBD1. This CDR3 contains 15 residues. Germline V CDR1 and CDR2: MNHEY, SMNVEV (reference sequence). V trimming: 6 bases; J trimming: 6 bases; junction bases outside the gene matches: 10. CDR3 region: CASSSTTGSHEKLFF. DNA of the CDR3: TGTGCCAGCAGCAGTACGACAGGGTCCCATGAAAAACTGTTTTTT.

The chain carries TRBV27 and TRBJ2-6; 8 bases map to TRBD1. Germline loops: CDR1 MNHEY, CDR2 SMNVEV (reference sequence). Trimming took 1 base from V and 0 from J; bases not matched to a gene: 5. The CDR3 covers 18 residues. CDR3 amino acids: CASSLLRTGSSGANVLTF. DNA of the CDR3: TGTGCCAGCAGTTTATTGAGGACAGGGAGCTCTGGGGCCAACGTCCTGACTTTC.

V usage is TRBV5-6 and J usage is TRBJ2-7; D is uncertain. In germline, CDR1 is SGHDT, CDR2 YYEEEE. Trimming removed 2 bases from V and 4 bases from J, with 10 bases in between. The CDR3 is made up of 13 amino acids. CDR3 sequence (DNA): TGTGCCAGCAGCTTCGGCCCAACGTACGAGCAGTACTTC. Protein product: CASSFGPTYEQYF.